This T cell receptor beta chain was retrieved from a study of CD8+ T cells in alopecia areata. The overall study: In an open-label trial, patients got 5 to 10 mg tofacitinib twice daily. Study-wide results and limits: It was lesional scalp, especially alopecia totalis/universalis, that showed higher clonality than normal scalp.

This clone was seen more than once but under ten times. Antigen: not known. Extraction of RNA preceded its reverse transcription into cDNA, which served as the sequencing template. Measured with immunoSEQ multiplex PCR; TCRdb has only the in-frame clones, and not every one. The top ten clones hold 3.1% of a sample with some 110,000 clones, around two fifths of them seen once. Researchers took lesional scalp punch biopsies and peripheral blood from people who were alopecia areata patients. Separation by sorting yielded CD4+ and CD8+ T cells from PBMCs. The V and J ends lost 2 bases and 4 bases, in that order; junction bases with no gene match: 7. This CDR3 has 15 amino acids.

The TCR comes from a human donor with alopecia areata. Sequencing was done on a sample of CD4+ T cells sorted from blood. This sequence joins TRBV5-7 and TRBJ2-3; 7 nucleotides line up with TRBD2. TRBV5-7 is reported as an ORF; its role is uncertain. CDR3 amino acids: CASSLSTSRPDTQYF. As DNA, the CDR3 is TGTGCCAGCAGCTTATCGACTAGCCGCCCAGATACGCAGTATTTT.